This TCR beta chain was profiled in a study of control samples from healthy donors and cancer patients. Clones were sequenced by immunoSEQ multiplex PCR, and TCRdb holds only the in-frame ones, with some missing. The sample carries 400,000 to 450,000 clones, 80% to 95% recorded once. The CDR3 runs to 12 residues. Trimming shortened V by 5 bases and J by 10 bases, and 15 bases separated the two germline ends. Looked up from germline, CDR1 is GTSNPN and CDR2 is SVGIG (reference sequence). V usage is TRBV30 and J usage is TRBJ1-3; TRBD1 is a possible D gene (5 bases). The sample taken for sequencing was PBMCs. The receptor's source is a man between 35 and 55 years old with head and neck cancer. The CDR3 protein is CAWAPREGTIYF. The CDR3, as DNA: TGTGCCTGGGCCCCGAGGGAGGGGACCATATATTTT.